This T cell receptor beta chain was captured by sequencing in a study of graft-versus-host responses after intestinal transplantation. Whole-study findings and limits: Researchers found peak circulating GvH clone levels linked to early post-transplant HvG declines.

The table came from immunoSEQ multiplex PCR; TCRdb's copy has only in-frame clones and leaves some out. The sample has 73,000 or so clones, 90% seen once; the top ten hold about 4%. V lost 6 bases and J 2 bases, leaving 13 bases between the germline ends. The length of the CDR3 is 14 residues. The germline gives CDR1 WSHSY, CDR2 SAAADI. The table lists this clone with a count of one. What it binds is not known. This material consisted of unstimulated CD8+ T cells sorted from spleen or lymph node cells, taken before transplant. J is TRBJ1-2 and V is TRBV10-2; no definite D call. This clonotype was sampled from a human donor who was the organ donor for an intestinal transplant. The CDR3 loop is CASRSLARNYGYTF. The CDR3 region has the DNA TGCGCCAGCAGGTCGTTGGCGCGGAACTATGGCTACACCTTC.